Below, one T cell receptor beta chain is given with its context. Its matching antigen is unknown. The sample comes from a study of shared clonotypes between healthy human individuals. About the study: Each donor had three CD4 naive, three CD4 memory, two CD8 naive and one CD8 memory plate. Study-level findings and limits: In contrast to clonotypes shared by all four donors, non-shared clonotypes had lower generation probabilities.

Positively selected for CCR7, the CD45RO-negative cells used as naive CD8 cells excluded terminally differentiated effector memory CD45RA+ cells. Only in-frame clones appear in the TCRdb table, and some are missing; sequencing was by immunoSEQ multiplex PCR. Of 1.5 million to 2.5 million clones in the sample, over 85% were seen once. This CDR3 region has 14 residues. Trimming stripped 6 bases from V and 9 bases from J, with 17 bases between. Germline V gene data show CDR1 as SGHAT and CDR2 as FQNNGV. Specimen: naive CD8+ T cells sorted from blood. This chain links TRBV11-2 with TRBJ2-2; the D call may be TRBD1 or TRBD2 (7 bases each). The origin of this receptor is a man between 18 and 35 years old in good health. The chain's CDR3 is CASRFRGGIRELFF. CDR3 coding DNA: TGTGCCAGCAGATTCAGGGGGGGGATCAGGGAGCTGTTTTTT.